A single sample gave rise to the 18 T cell receptor beta chains below, sequenced in a study of T cells in Graves' hyperthyroidism and ophthalmopathy. Amplification of TCR beta CDR3 regions used RNA as the template. Carried out on the TCR CDR3, a first-round RT-PCR used the HTBI primer set. Each CDR3 protein gets one entry after TCRdb re-called the multiplex PCR reads with MiXCR. This sample has approximately 300,000 distinct CDR3 sequences; more than 15% occur once, and the top ten carry 55% to 60%. Source material: blood. These receptors were collected from a woman in her sixties or seventies with Graves' ophthalmopathy.

This chain's CDR3 is CASRVRGVSGANVLTF. The CDR3 DNA sequence: TGTGCCAGCAGGGTCAGGGGAGTCTCTGGGGCCAACGTCCTGACTTTC. The rearrangement joins TRBV6-1 to TRBJ2-6; a possible D gene is TRBD1 (6 bases). Per the germline V gene, CDR1 is MNHNS and CDR2 is SASEGT. The CDR3 consists of 16 residues. V dropped 6 bases and J dropped 0 bases, with 12 bases sitting between them.

This clonotype was detected ten times or more. The chain recombines TRBV4-3 with TRBJ2-7; D gene ambiguous. The CDR3 is made up of 13 amino acids. V was trimmed by 1 base and J by 6 bases, leaving 10 bases between them. Germline V gene data show CDR1 as LGHNA and CDR2 as YSLEER. The CDR3 coding sequence is TGCGCCAGCAGCCAAGTGGCAGGTACCGAGCAGTACTTC. Protein product: CASSQVAGTEQYF.

The chain carries TRBV5-4 and TRBJ2-2; D is uncertain. Germline V gene sequence: CDR1 SGHNT, CDR2 YYREEE (reference sequence). The ends were cut back, 4 bases at V and 5 bases at J, with 21 bases in the middle. CDR3 size: 17 residues. CDR3 in amino acids: CASSPGRGVRKTGELFF. In nucleotides, the CDR3 is TGTGCCAGCAGCCCCGGTCGTGGGGTTAGAAAGACCGGGGAGCTGTTTTTT.

This clonotype was seen repeatedly, ten times or more. This chain's CDR3 is CSAVRGSGSPLHF. The CDR3 nucleotides read TGCAGTGCGGTGCGGGGGTCGGGTTCACCCCTCCACTTT. This rearrangement joins TRBV20-1 to TRBJ1-6, with D perhaps TRBD1 (5 bases). This CDR3 contains 13 residues. V lost 6 bases, J lost 9 bases, and 15 bases lay in between. Germline V gene sequence: CDR1 DFQATT, CDR2 SNEGSKA (reference sequence).

This clonotype occurred a few times. V usage is TRBV20-1 and J usage is TRBJ2-7; D is undetermined. The CDR3 extends over 14 amino acids. Between the trimmed V and J ends, which lost 1 base and 0 bases, there was a span of 10 bases. Germline values: CDR1 DFQATT, CDR2 SNEGSKA (reference sequence). The CDR3 sequence is CSARVMASSYEQYF. The CDR3 coding sequence is TGCAGTGCTAGAGTGATGGCGAGCTCCTACGAGCAGTACTTC.

The chain links TRBV7-9 to TRBJ2-4; the D is unclear. Deletions cut 5 bases from V and 10 bases from J, with 15 bases between. CDR1 and CDR2 (germline): SEHNR, FQNEAQ (reference sequence). The CDR3 covers 13 residues. The CDR3 DNA reads as TGTGCCAGCAGCCCCTACGAACAAAGTATTCAGTACTTC. Translation: CASSPYEQSIQYF. Full variable domain (missing parts from reference TRBV7-9 and TRBJ2-4): DTGVSQNPRHKITKRGQNVTFRCDPISEHNRLYWYRQTLGQGPEFLTYFQNEAQLEKSRLLSDRFSAERPKGSFSTLEIQRTEQGDSAMYLCASSPYEQSIQYFGAGTRLSVL.

This clonotype was picked up many times. This chain connects TRBV6-2 or TRBV6-3 to TRBJ2-7; 7 nucleotides match TRBD2. The junction had 6 bases not matched to a gene; V was cut back by 10 bases and J by 0 bases. The length of the CDR3 is 13 residues. CDR1 MNHEY and CDR2 SVGEGT come from the germline V gene. The CDR3 DNA follows: TGTGCCACCAGAAGCGGGAACTCCTACGAGCAGTACTTC. Translation gives CATRSGNSYEQYF.

This clonotype was seen a few times. The rearrangement uses TRBV2 and TRBJ1-1, with D unresolved. Trimming cost V 8 bases and J 1 base, with 11 bases left between them. There are 13 residues in the CDR3. CDR1 is SNHLY, CDR2 FYNNEI, per germline. For the CDR3, the DNA is TGTGCCAGCGGAAGGGAAGGGAACACTGAAGCTTTCTTT. Its protein product is CASGREGNTEAFF.

The V and J genes are TRBV4-1 and TRBJ1-6; D ambiguous. Germline assignment: CDR1 MGHRA and CDR2 YSYEKL. The V end was cut by 7 bases, the J end by 13 bases, with 8 bases between. This CDR3 is 10 amino acids long. CDR3: CASMGAPLHF. The CDR3 DNA sequence: TGCGCCAGCATGGGAGCTCCCCTCCACTTT.

This clonotype has just a few counts. The CDR3 nucleotides read TGTGCCAGCTCACGCCTAACAGGGGGCAGTCCTAATGAAAAACTGTTTTTT. This encodes CASSRLTGGSPNEKLFF. V and J are TRBV18 and TRBJ1-4, with 9 bases identical to TRBD1. CDR3 length equals 17 residues. Trimming took 4 bases from V and 3 from J; bases not matched to a gene: 9. The germline V gene has CDR1 KGHSH and CDR2 LQKENI.

This clonotype appeared many times. The chain has TRBV20-1 and TRBJ2-3; 7 positions match TRBD2. The length of the CDR3 is 15 residues. Trimming cost V 3 bases and J 4 bases; bases outside gene matches: 10. Germline V lookup: CDR1 DFQATT, CDR2 SNEGSKA (reference sequence). The chain's CDR3 is CSASGAGVRADTQYF. As DNA, the CDR3 is TGCAGTGCTAGCGGGGCGGGAGTACGGGCAGATACGCAGTATTTT.

The J gene is TRBJ2-3, the V gene TRBV7-3; possibly TRBD2 for D (6 bases). Looked up from germline, CDR1 is SGHTA and CDR2 is FQGTGA. CDR3 length: 14 amino acids. The V gene lost 3 bases and the J gene lost 4 bases, with 11 bases spanning the gap. CDR3 nucleotide sequence: TGTGCCAGCAGCTTGGGGAGGTCGGCAGATACGCAGTATTTT. Translated, it gives CASSLGRSADTQYF.

This clonotype was detected a few times. A much larger clone is a single base away; this may be a read error. The V gene is TRBV10-3, the J gene TRBJ2-7; D possibly matches TRBD1 or TRBD2 (5 bases each). The CDR3 is 13 amino acids. V lost 0 bases, J lost 5 bases, and 8 bases lay in between. Germline assignment: CDR1 ENHRY and CDR2 SYGVKD. The CDR3 sequence is CAISESRGDEQYF. Written as DNA, the CDR3 is TGTGCCATCAGTGAGTCGAGAGGGGACGAGCAGTACTTC.

This clonotype was seen more than once but under ten times. The genes are TRBV7-9 and TRBJ1-6, with a weak D call TRBD1 (5 bases). Germline-derived CDR1 and CDR2 are SEHNR and FQNEAQ (reference sequence). This CDR3 contains 14 residues. V was clipped by 4 bases and J by 10 bases, with 14 bases between them. CDR3 residues: CASSSVGVLSPLHF. The CDR3 coding sequence is TGTGCCAGCAGCTCAGTGGGGGTTCTGTCACCCCTCCACTTT. The full variable domain, completed using reference TRBV7-9 and TRBJ1-6, is DTGVSQNPRHKITKRGQNVTFRCDPISEHNRLYWYRQTLGQGPEFLTYFQNEAQLEKSRLLSDRFSAERPKGSFSTLEIQRTEQGDSAMYLCASSSVGVLSPLHFGNGTRLTVT.

This clonotype appeared many times. The V and J genes are TRBV20-1 and TRBJ2-1; 8 bases align to TRBD2. This CDR3 region has 13 residues. The V segment lost 6 bases and the J segment 8 bases; nucleotides outside the gene matches: 9. Germline V lookup: CDR1 DFQATT, CDR2 SNEGSKA (reference sequence). CDR3 sequence: CSAVGLAGDEQFF. DNA for the CDR3: TGCAGTGCCGTCGGACTAGCTGGCGATGAGCAGTTCTTC.

This clonotype was observed at least ten times. The chain joins TRBV14 to TRBJ2-3, with unresolved D. CDR3 size: 12 residues. CDR1 and CDR2 (germline): SGHDN, FVKESK. Trimming removed 1 base at V and 5 bases at J, with 4 bases between. In DNA, the CDR3 is TGTGCCAGCAGCCAAGCTGGAGATACGCAGTATTTT. This translates into CASSQAGDTQYF.

The chain links TRBV20-1 to TRBJ2-1; 10 positions match TRBD2. This CDR3 comprises 16 residues. V lost 1 base to trimming and J lost 0 bases; unmatched junction nucleotides: 3. The V gene's germline CDR1 is DFQATT and CDR2 SNEGSKA (reference sequence). This CDR3 is CSARVRTSGSYNEQFF. The CDR3 DNA reads as TGCAGTGCTAGAGTTCGGACTAGCGGCTCCTACAATGAGCAGTTCTTC.

V usage is TRBV20-1 and J usage is TRBJ1-1; D call uncertain. CDR3 length equals 12 residues. Germline V gene sequence: CDR1 DFQATT, CDR2 SNEGSKA (reference sequence). V gave up 5 bases and J gave up 1 base, with 8 bases separating them. The CDR3 DNA is TGCAGTGCTGGACCCTCGAACACTGAAGCTTTCTTT. Its protein is CSAGPSNTEAFF.